This T cell receptor beta chain was recorded in a study of blood T cell repertoires in COVID-19. Study in general: Samples came from the United States, Italy and Spain, spanning acute and convalescent COVID-19. Sources were T cells, B-cell-depleted T cells, or PBMCs; the material itself was cDNA or gDNA.

The method was immunoSEQ multiplex PCR; TCRdb's version includes in-frame clones alone and lacks a portion of them. The table has roughly 500,000 clones, approximately 89% seen once. This CDR3 is built from 14 residues. V trimming: 7 bases; J trimming: 5 bases; junction bases outside the gene matches: 11. Per germline, CDR1 SGHTA and CDR2 FQGNSA. The source of this sequence is a man younger than 35 with COVID-19, enrolled during active disease. What was sequenced was peripheral blood. The rearrangement joins TRBV7-2 to TRBJ2-7; 7 bases align to TRBD1. The CDR3 here is CASTTRGPLDEQYF. CDR3 nucleotides: TGTGCCAGCACCACTAGGGGGCCCCTGGACGAGCAGTACTTC.